The 17 T cell receptor beta chains reported below all come from one sample, sequenced in a study of cytomegalovirus exposure and HLA in healthy donors. The PCR used 60 Vbeta and 13 Jbeta primers. Method: immunoSEQ multiplex PCR; TCRdb's copy keeps in-frame clones and lacks some. The sample lists about 160,000 clones, about 85% occurring once. The specimen was PBMCs. Receptors were obtained from a boy aged 2 to 9 in good health and CMV-seronegative.

The J gene is TRBJ2-2, the V gene TRBV18, with D possibly matching TRBD2 (6 bases). Germline V gene lookup returns CDR1 KGHSH and CDR2 LQKENI. This CDR3 spans 12 amino acids. V lost 5 bases and J lost 6, with 7 bases in between. The chain's CDR3 is CASSRDSGELFF. Written as DNA, the CDR3 is TGTGCCAGCTCAAGGGACTCCGGGGAGCTGTTTTTT.

The chain carries TRBV6-4 and TRBJ1-5; 7 positions match TRBD1. V was clipped by 7 bases and J by 7 bases; unmatched bases: 10. The CDR3 contains 14 residues. The germline CDR1 and CDR2 sequences are MRHNA and SNTAGT. CDR3 sequence (DNA): TGTGCCAGCAACTCGGACAGGCACGGCCAGCCCCAGCATTTT. Amino acids: CASNSDRHGQPQHF.

This clone was seen more than once but under ten times. The chain uses TRBV29-1 and TRBJ2-5; maybe TRBD2 (7 bases). The CDR3 length is 15 residues. Germline V gives CDR1 SQVTM, CDR2 ANQGSEA. Trimming removed 7 bases from V and 7 bases from J, with 25 bases in between. The CDR3 reads CSAGTLDHRGGTQYF. Written as DNA, the CDR3 is TGCAGCGCCGGAACCCTGGACCATAGGGGGGGGACCCAGTACTTC.

The table lists this clone with a few counts. The CDR3 spells CASSVRDFATNEKLFF. DNA for the CDR3: TGTGCCAGCAGCGTTCGGGACTTTGCAACTAATGAAAAACTGTTTTTT. V gene TRBV5-4 combines with J gene TRBJ1-4, with D possibly TRBD1 on 5 matching bases. The CDR3 has 16 amino acids. V was trimmed by 4 bases and J by 0 bases, leaving 13 bases between them. CDR1 is SGHNT and CDR2 is YYREEE in the germline V gene (reference sequence).

The rearrangement links TRBV5-1 to TRBJ1-2, with a weak D call TRBD1 (5 bases). This CDR3 is 15 amino acids long. Germline lookup yields CDR1 SGHRS and CDR2 YFSETQ. Trimming left V 3 bases short and J 0 bases short, with 12 bases between. The DNA for the CDR3 is TGCGCCAGCAGCTCGCTGACAGCGACTAACTATGGCTACACCTTC. It specifies CASSSLTATNYGYTF.

This rearrangement joins TRBV28 to TRBJ2-7; 9 bases are a match to TRBD1. This CDR3 comprises 18 residues. Germline CDR1 is MDHEN and CDR2 is SYDVKM. V shed 4 bases and J 6 bases; nucleotides not matched to a gene: 19. The CDR3 region has the DNA TGTGCCAGCAGTTCTCACGTCGATAGGGGGACAGGGAATTTCGAGCAGTACGTC. Its translation is CASSSHVDRGTGNFEQYV.

This rearrangement joins TRBV19 to TRBJ1-5, with 8 bases lining up with TRBD1. This CDR3 comprises 16 residues. The germline V gene has CDR1 LNHDA and CDR2 SQIVND (reference sequence). J gave up 7 bases and V 5 bases, and 13 bases lay outside the gene matches. CDR3 nucleotide sequence: TGTGCCAGTAGTTTCCTCCAGGGGGCGAAAGGACAGCCCCAGCATTTT. Translating gives CASSFLQGAKGQPQHF. The full variable domain, in which reference TRBV19 and TRBJ1-5 provide the parts outside the CDR3, is DGGITQSPKYLFRKEGQNVTLSCEQNLNHDAMYWYRQDPGQGLRLIYYSQIVNDFQKGDIAEGYSVSREKKESFPLTVTSAQKNPTAFYLCASSFLQGAKGQPQHFGDGTRLSIL.

V is TRBV29-1 and J is TRBJ2-2, with D perhaps TRBD1 (6 bases). Looked up from germline, CDR1 is SQVTM and CDR2 is ANQGSEA. The CDR3 is made up of 12 amino acids. V was shortened by 6 bases and J by 5 bases, with 10 bases between the two germline ends. In DNA form, the CDR3 reads TGCAGCGTGCCCAGGGGAACCGGGGAGCTGTTTTTT. It is translated as CSVPRGTGELFF.

The sample holds one count of this clone. This rearrangement joins TRBV28 to TRBJ2-7, with 8 bases identical to TRBD2. With V trimmed by 6 bases and J by 4 bases, 5 bases remained unmatched. The CDR3 is 13 amino acids. Germline values: CDR1 MDHEN, CDR2 SYDVKM. The CDR3 region is CASSPGGAYEQYV. The CDR3 nucleotides read TGTGCCAGCAGCCCGGGGGGGGCTTACGAGCAGTACGTC.

This chain joins TRBV5-4 and TRBJ2-2, with D possibly TRBD1 on 6 matching bases. The CDR3 runs 15 residues. In germline, CDR1 is SGHNT, CDR2 YYREEE (reference sequence). V dropped 6 bases and J dropped 1 base, with 13 bases sitting between them. The CDR3 nucleotides are TGTGCCAGCACCCAGGACAGTAGGAACACCGGGGAGCTGTTTTTT. The encoded protein is CASTQDSRNTGELFF.

The chain links TRBV6-5 to TRBJ2-3, with D uncertain. The V end lost 2 bases, the J end lost 3 bases, and 6 bases lay between the germline ends. This CDR3 spans 13 amino acids. Germline V gene data show CDR1 as MNHEY and CDR2 as SVGAGI. The CDR3 nucleotides read TGTGCCAGCAGTTACCCCCCGACAGATACGCAGTATTTT. Its protein is CASSYPPTDTQYF.

A few counts support this clone. V and J are TRBV7-9 and TRBJ1-2; D is uncertain. V lost 5 bases and J 2 bases, leaving 12 bases between the germline ends. The CDR3 has 14 amino acids. Germline CDR1 reads SEHNR; CDR2 reads FQNEAQ (reference sequence). The CDR3 region is CASSLNGENYGYTF. CDR3 DNA sequence: TGTGCCAGCAGCCTAAACGGAGAAAACTATGGCTACACCTTC.

This clone was detected once. This chain joins TRBV28 and TRBJ2-3, with D maybe TRBD1 (6 bases). CDR3 size: 15 residues. Germline lookup yields CDR1 MDHEN and CDR2 SYDVKM. Deletions cut 6 bases from V and 0 bases from J, with 13 bases between. CDR3 DNA: TGTGCCAGCAGCTACGGACAGAGTAGCACAGATACGCAGTATTTT. Translation gives CASSYGQSSTDTQYF. The full variable domain, its missing parts supplied by reference TRBV28 and TRBJ2-3, is DVKVTQSSRYLVKRTGEKVFLECVQDMDHENMFWYRQDPGLGLRLIYFSYDVKMKEKGDIPEGYSVSREKKERFSLILESASTNQTSMYLCASSYGQSSTDTQYFGPGTRLTVL.

This chain uses TRBV6-5 with TRBJ2-5, with 10 bases fitting TRBD2. The end of the DNA aligns better with TRBJ2-7, so the J call may be wrong. This CDR3 region has 12 residues. The germline CDR1 and CDR2 sequences are MNHEY and SVGAGI. CDR3: CAILAGAYEQYF. Here the CDR3 DNA reads TGTGCCATCCTAGCGGGAGCCTACGAGCAGTACTTC.

CDR3: CASSPRANYGYTF. CDR3 in DNA: TGTGCCAGCAGCCCCCGGGCTAACTATGGCTACACCTTC. The chain uses TRBV7-2 and TRBJ1-2; D remains ambiguous. The ends were cut back, 5 bases at V and 0 bases at J, with 7 bases in the middle. CDR1 is SGHTA, CDR2 FQGNSA, per germline. The CDR3 is made up of 13 amino acids.

This chain links TRBV28 with TRBJ2-3; possibly TRBD1 for D (5 bases). Trimming shortened V by 5 bases and J by 3 bases, and 12 bases separated the two germline ends. Per germline, CDR1 MDHEN and CDR2 SYDVKM. CDR3 size: 14 residues. The CDR3 DNA sequence: TGTGCCAGCAGTGCAGGGTCTAGGACAGATACGCAGTATTTT. Protein sequence: CASSAGSRTDTQYF.

As concerns this clone: This CDR3 is also generated by other DNA sequences in the sample. This chain joins TRBV27 and TRBJ2-7; 13 bases map to TRBD2. The CDR3 has 15 amino acids. Germline-derived CDR1 and CDR2 are MNHEY and SMNVEV (reference sequence). V lost 6 bases, J lost 2 bases, and 4 bases stayed unmatched. The CDR3 is CASSLGLAGPYEQYF. The CDR3 DNA follows: TGTGCCAGCAGCCTGGGACTAGCGGGACCCTACGAGCAGTACTTC.